This note documents a single T cell receptor beta chain sequence. The antigen remains unidentified. The data were taken from a study of OX40 agonist ivuxolimab in advanced cancers. Study-wide context: Cohort: around 86% men, mean age approximately 66, aged roughly 23 to 90. General study points: Averaged across samples, CD8+ T cells carried more expanded clones than CD4+ did. Dosing at 0.1 to 3.0 mg/kg was accompanied by clonal expansion of CD4+ and CD8+ blood T cells by week 6.

The table came from immunoSEQ multiplex PCR; TCRdb's copy has only in-frame clones and leaves some out. The sample holds approximately 28,000 clones, around nine tenths seen once. The length of the CDR3 is 15 residues. CDR1 MNHEY and CDR2 SVGAGI come from the germline V gene. Unmatched junction bases numbered 1, after V lost 5 bases and J lost 0 bases. The sample in question was CD4+ or CD8+ T cells sorted from blood, obtained in a trial of the OX40 agonist ivuxolimab. The chain uses TRBV6-5 and TRBJ2-7; 13 bases agree with TRBD2. The TCR sequence derives from an adult with an advanced solid tumor such as melanoma, head and neck, liver or kidney cancer. The CDR3 reads CASSRTSGSSYEQYF. As DNA, the CDR3 is TGTGCCAGCAGTCGGACTAGCGGGAGCTCCTACGAGCAGTACTTC.